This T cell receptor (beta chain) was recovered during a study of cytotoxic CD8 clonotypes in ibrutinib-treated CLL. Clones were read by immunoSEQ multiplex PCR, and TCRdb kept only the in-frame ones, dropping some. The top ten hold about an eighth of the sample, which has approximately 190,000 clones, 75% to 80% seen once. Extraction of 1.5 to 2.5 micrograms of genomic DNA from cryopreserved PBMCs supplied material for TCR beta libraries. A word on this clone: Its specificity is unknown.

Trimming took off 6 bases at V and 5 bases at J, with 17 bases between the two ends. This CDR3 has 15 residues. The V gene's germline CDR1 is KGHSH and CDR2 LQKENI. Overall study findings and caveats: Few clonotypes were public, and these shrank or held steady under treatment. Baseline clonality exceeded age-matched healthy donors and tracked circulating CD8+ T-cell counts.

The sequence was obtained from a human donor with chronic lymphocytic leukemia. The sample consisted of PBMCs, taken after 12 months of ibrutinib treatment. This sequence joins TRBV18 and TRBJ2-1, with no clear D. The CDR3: CASSYSFGPHNEQFF. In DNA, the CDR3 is TGTGCCAGCTCGTACAGTTTCGGCCCCCACAATGAGCAGTTCTTC.